This section outlines one TCR beta chain sequence together with its context. Its antigen is currently not known. No base quality information exists; no much larger clone differs at one position. The data are from a study of cytomegalovirus exposure and HLA in healthy donors (dated by TCRdb to 2015 to 2018). Some background on the complete study: An earlier analysis of 587 of the donors reported under 300 Gb of sequence data and 117 million unique TCR beta sequences obtained from about 179 million T cells. Donor age, sex, ethnicity and CMV serostatus were compiled together with the repertoire data. An early release covering 550 to 700 HLA-typed donors comprised approximately 300 gigabases of sequencing data and tens of millions of unique TCR sequences. The later analysis used no new phenotypic data to find candidate immune exposures, relying instead on TCR beta sequences and their occurrence across donors. Typing coverage varied by locus: roughly 620-640 donors for A, B, C, DRB1 and DQB1; approximately 500 for DQA1; 600 to 610 for DPA1; around 450 for DPB1. In a later analysis, previously published TCR beta repertoires from roughly 710 donors were re-analyzed and high-resolution HLA genotyping was added so that TCR occurrence patterns could be studied. Among about 400 genotyped donors of the cohort, an average of roughly 230,000 unique TCR beta nucleotide sequences was sequenced per donor, of which 15% to 20% were non-productive. Several DR-DQ haplotypes were treated as single units for association and clustering because of strong linkage in the cohort. A later genetic analysis took genome-wide SNP genotypes for about three fifths of the 666 donors and used that subset as a discovery cohort. Of the approximately 400 genotyped donors, approximately 83% fell in the genetic ancestry cluster associated with self-reported Caucasian donors. HLA typing included class I and class II loci at four-digit resolution. An earlier analysis of 450 to 750 of the donors used high-throughput TCR beta sequencing to judge whether each TCR beta V gene segment behaved as functional or pseudogenic. In addition to the first cohort of 650 to 800 subjects, a separate validation cohort of around 110 different subjects was used. The study aimed to test whether signatures of past pathogen exposure could be identified by cataloging public T cell receptors. The study profiled the T cell repertoires of about 720 subjects by immunosequencing and related them to cytomegalovirus serostatus. To predict cytomegalovirus infection status, the study brought together high-throughput TCR immunosequencing, statistical association of individual TCRs with disease status, and machine learning. Every repertoire in the discovery cohort had been generated on one and the same sequencing platform.

Library preparation was by the immunoSEQ multiplex PCR assay. The multiplex PCR relied on a mix of 60 forward primers for TCR Vbeta segments and 13 reverse primers for TCR Jbeta segments. A multiplex PCR assay on genomic DNA amplified the CDR3 region of rearranged TCR beta genes. On the Illumina HiSeq System, the amplified TCR beta libraries were sequenced as 87-base-pair reads. The study's processing was this. In a later analysis, 70 million to 95 million unique TCR beta chains were counted across the roughly 700 repertoires, and around 10 million of these chains were shared by at least two donors. To remove PCR and sequencing errors, raw reads were error-corrected and collapsed into unique sequences using a nearest-neighbor algorithm that merged closely related sequences. V, D and J gene segments were assigned by aligning CDR3 sequences to IMGT reference sequences. Each retained sequence needed at least a six-nucleotide match to both a V gene segment and a J gene segment. A rearrangement counted as productive if the CDR3 had no stop codons and remained in frame with V and J, and every other rearrangement counted as non-productive. Following IMGT convention, CDR3 was defined as the stretch from the second conserved V-encoded cysteine to the conserved J-encoded phenylalanine. In an earlier analysis of around 600 of the donors, sequences lacking an unambiguous match to a single V gene segment were excluded. In an earlier analysis of a few hundred of the donors, a V segment was called functional when productive rearrangements were above 56.7%, and segregating when the standard deviation between donors exceeded 5%. A statistical classification framework was built for diagnosing cytomegalovirus status from the catalog of TCR beta chain sequences. In a later analysis, TCR nucleotide sequences were compared against IMGT/GENE-DB human TR gene sequences so that V and J genes could be assigned. Using the TCRdist pipeline, a later analysis assigned CDR3 sequences along with most-parsimonious VDJ recombination scenarios. In a later analysis, every TCR beta chain was defined by the combination of its CDR3 amino acid sequence and its V-gene family, and reads without a unique V-gene family were dropped. In a later analysis, 500 to 700 highly shared, low-generation-probability nucleotide sequences were removed to address suspected cross-contamination and a sequencing artifact. In a later analysis, a clonal expansion index was calculated for each public chain from normalized within-repertoire ranks of inferred template counts. In a later analysis, generation probabilities were computed with a VDJ recombination model fitted to out-of-frame rearrangements, and the resulting probabilities were checked against IGoR. A later analysis scored TCR-TCR, TCR-HLA and TCR-CMV co-occurrence with hypergeometric tests, applying a repertoire-size bias correction to TCR pairs. A later analysis estimated false discovery rates by permuting HLA or CMV assignments 20 times. In a later analysis, co-occurring TCRs were grouped using DBSCAN, and TCRdist sequence similarity was added for clustering within HLA-allele-positive subsets. Repertoires with fewer than 30,000 or more than 120,000 public chains were left out of co-occurrence clustering, as were four to six repertoires with anomalous nucleotide sharing. TCRdb obtained this table from immuneACCESS and retained in-frame rearrangements with V and J assigned. These tables miss some clones; where compared with another copy, unresolved V genes account for less than half of the shortfall, and the remainder is unexplained. That table furnishes V, J and clone size, whereas the DNA furnished D and trimming. In all, the sample holds around 130,000 clones, and 83% of those were seen once. The top ten clones comprise 1% to 1.5% of the sample.

In total, approximately 700 healthy bone marrow donors made up the cohort. Cohort members were all nominally healthy when sampled, although unrecorded immune exposures were likely present. The donor was CMV seronegative and belonged to the group of under 400 seronegative cohort members. Every donor gave a peripheral blood sample, and the peripheral blood mononuclear cells from that sample were used for TCR beta sequencing. The Qiagen DNeasy Blood Extraction Kit was used to extract genomic DNA from the blood cell samples. The study at large found these results: The authors suggested that the approach could potentially be generalized to other disease states and immunological phenotypes. Some IMGT-functional V segments, including TRBV6-2 and TRBV6-3, could not be told apart with the 87-base-pair reads, so those segments were excluded. When HLA alleles, especially DR and DQ, strongly co-occurred, TCR associations were difficult to assign to individual alleles. In vitro tests confirmed that three of the cytomegalovirus-associated TCR beta chains recognize cytomegalovirus antigens. A later analysis found that HLA-associated TCR beta chains were more clonally expanded and had lower generation probabilities than equally common non-associated chains. Seventeen rarely observed V segments, including chromosome 9 orphons, were excluded from the earlier analysis of some 590 of the donors because counts were too low. In a later analysis, most CMV-associated TCR beta chains were found to appear HLA-restricted, with HLA associations seemingly driven largely by CMV exposure. The classifier was reported to diagnose cytomegalovirus status with high specificity and sensitivity in both the original and validation cohorts. V-gene and J-gene trimming of TCR beta chains was associated with a missense DCLRE1C variant in a later genetic analysis, and the association was replicated in an independent cohort. HLA typing was unavailable for some donors at each locus, so association tests used only the typed subset. Correlated functional status among segregating V segments might be attributable to linkage disequilibrium, but an unknown experimental factor could not be ruled out. Only TCR beta chains were sequenced in this cohort, and the absence of alpha or paired-chain data limited detectable features. A further reported finding was that TCR beta sequences accurately predicted the HLA-A and HLA-B alleles for most subjects in the first cohort. In a later analysis, some 18,000 TCR beta sequences were associated with specific HLA alleles at a false discovery rate of 0.05. According to a later analysis, parvovirus B19, influenza, CMV and Epstein-Barr virus appeared linked to several top co-occurrence clusters. Immune exposure information for the cohort was limited to CMV serostatus. In a later analysis, TCR association rates were found to vary across HLA loci, with the most associated TCRs seen for DRB1 alleles and the fewest for HLA-C alleles. Most TCR sequences were observed very rarely across donors, whereas some public TCRs were present in many individuals. The presence/absence analyses assumed that sequencing depth was roughly uniform across donors, and that assumption may not be true. In an earlier analysis of around 600 of the donors, most TCR beta V segments appeared in productive rearrangements about 90% or about 30% of the time, broadly matching IMGT annotations. In a later genetic analysis, fewer N-insertions in productive TCRs were reported among donors in an Asian-associated ancestry cluster than the roughly 700-donor mean. A cluster of highly shared sequence variants was judged likely to be a technical artifact of the sequencing pipeline. The study gave a list of 150 to 200 TCR beta chains associated with cytomegalovirus.

Measured from the cysteine to the phenylalanine, the CDR3 is 13 residues long. Only the CDR3 DNA stays, 39 bases, in frame from base 1. V is clipped by 1 base and J by 5 bases, and the sequence between their germline boundaries is 8 bases long. Based on the germline V gene (reference sequence), the CDR1 and CDR2 sequences are MNHEY and SMNVEV. This clonotype was obtained from a girl aged 2 to 9 in good health and CMV-seronegative. This chain joins TRBV27 to TRBJ1-1; TRBD1 is perhaps the D gene, given 5 matching bases. Specimen: PBMCs. The CDR3 protein: CASSLFRVTEAFF. The sequenced DNA: TGTGCCAGCAGTTTATTCAGGGTTACTGAAGCTTTCTTT.